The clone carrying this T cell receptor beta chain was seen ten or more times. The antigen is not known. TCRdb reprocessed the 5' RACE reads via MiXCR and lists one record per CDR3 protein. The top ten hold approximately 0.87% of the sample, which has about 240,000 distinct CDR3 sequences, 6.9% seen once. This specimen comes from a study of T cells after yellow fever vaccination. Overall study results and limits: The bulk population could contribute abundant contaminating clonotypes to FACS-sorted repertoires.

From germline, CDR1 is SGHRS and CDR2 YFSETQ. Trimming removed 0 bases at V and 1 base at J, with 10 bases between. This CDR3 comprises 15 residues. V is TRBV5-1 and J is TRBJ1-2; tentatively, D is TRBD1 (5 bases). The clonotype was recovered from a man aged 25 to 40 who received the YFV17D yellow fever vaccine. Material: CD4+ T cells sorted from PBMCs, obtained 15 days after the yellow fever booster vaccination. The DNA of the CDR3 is TGCGCCAGCAGCTTGGAAGGACACAATAACTATGGCTACACCTTC. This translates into CASSLEGHNNYGYTF.